The next 14 T cell receptor beta chains were all read from a single sample in a study of blood T cell repertoires in COVID-19 (dated by TCRdb to 2018 to 2021). The method behind the library was the immunoSEQ multiplex PCR assay. TCRdb limited this immuneACCESS table to in-frame rearrangements with V and J called. A share of clones is missing; checked studies link under half to unresolved V genes, and the rest is unexplained. The sample yields some 55,000 clones; about four fifths were counted once. The ten largest clones capture about 2% of the sample. The sample was peripheral blood. These TCRs come from a woman aged 55-69 years with acute or convalescent COVID-19.

This chain uses TRBV29-1 with TRBJ1-1; D is unresolved. CDR1 and CDR2 (germline): SQVTM, ANQGSEA. Deletions cut 2 bases from V and 1 base from J, with 14 bases between. This CDR3 is built from 15 residues. CDR3 sequence reads: CSVEIFPVPNTEAFF. CDR3 DNA: TGCAGCGTTGAAATTTTTCCGGTCCCGAACACTGAAGCTTTCTTT.

This clone has just a few counts. The CDR3 is CASSSSTVEAFF. In DNA, the CDR3 is TGTGCCAGCAGTTCGAGTACCGTTGAAGCTTTCTTT. The gene calls are TRBV7-9 and TRBJ1-1; D unclear. Trimming removed 6 bases from V and 7 bases from J, with 12 bases in between. The CDR3 contains 12 residues. CDR1 is SEHNR, CDR2 FQNEAQ, per germline (reference sequence).

This chain connects TRBV29-1 to TRBJ2-1, with 10 bases identical to TRBD2. CDR1 is SQVTM, CDR2 ANQGSEA, per germline. This CDR3 contains 19 residues. V lost 4 bases, J lost 0 bases, and 15 bases stayed unmatched. The CDR3 sequence is CSVVITGTSVISSYNEQFF. CDR3 coding DNA: TGCAGCGTTGTCATAACCGGGACTAGCGTTATAAGCTCCTACAATGAGCAGTTCTTC.

The chain uses TRBV18 and TRBJ1-3; unclear D gene. The CDR3 has 14 residues. CDR1 is KGHSH, CDR2 LQKENI, per germline. Trimming shortened V by 5 bases and J by 0 bases, and 8 bases separated the two germline ends. This CDR3 reads CASSKTSSGNTIYF. The DNA for the CDR3 is TGTGCCAGCTCAAAGACAAGCTCTGGAAACACCATATATTTT.

The chain carries TRBV5-1 and TRBJ2-5, with 7 bases identical to TRBD1. Germline trimming cut 0 bases from V and 5 bases from J; bases unmatched to any gene: 4. The CDR3 extends over 14 amino acids. Germline CDR1 and CDR2: SGHRS and YFSETQ. The CDR3 protein is CASSLGTGWETQYF. For the CDR3, the DNA is TGCGCCAGCAGCTTGGGGACAGGTTGGGAGACCCAGTACTTC. Looking up the rest from reference TRBV5-1 and TRBJ2-5 gives the full variable domain: KAGVTQTPRYLIKTRGQQVTLSCSPISGHRSVSWYQQTPGQGLQFLFEYFSETQRNKGNFPGRFSGRQFSNSRSEMNVSTLELGDSALYLCASSLGTGWETQYFGPGTRLLVL.

The chain joins TRBV6-5 to TRBJ1-2; tentative D call: TRBD1 (6 bases). Deletions cut 0 bases from V and 5 bases from J, with 13 bases between. CDR1 and CDR2 from the germline V gene are MNHEY and SVGAGI. The CDR3 extends over 15 amino acids. The CDR3 reads CASSYSPRGTYGYTF. The CDR3 DNA reads TGTGCCAGCAGTTACTCCCCCAGGGGCACTTATGGCTACACCTTC.

This clone was found once. The CDR3 nucleotides read TGTGCCAGTGCACCCGGGGGGTGGGGATCCTACGAGCAGTACTTC. This gives the protein CASAPGGWGSYEQYF. The chain joins TRBV27 to TRBJ2-7, with TRBD2 matching over 7 bases. CDR1 and CDR2 from the germline V gene are MNHEY and SMNVEV (reference sequence). The CDR3 spans 15 residues. J gave up 1 base and V 9 bases, and 12 bases lay outside the gene matches.

The chain combines TRBV30 with TRBJ1-4; D unresolved. From germline, CDR1 is GTSNPN and CDR2 SVGIG (reference sequence). The CDR3 covers 13 residues. V was pared by 1 base and J by 8 bases, with 11 bases between. CDR3 sequence: CAWSARVREKLFF. The CDR3 DNA reads as TGTGCCTGGAGTGCGAGGGTTCGGGAAAAACTGTTTTTT.

The rearrangement links TRBV18 to TRBJ2-1, with 7 positions matching TRBD2. Trimming removed 7 bases from V and 9 bases from J; junction bases left unmatched: 6. The germline CDR1 and CDR2 sequences are KGHSH and LQKENI. This CDR3 is built from 12 residues. The DNA for the CDR3 is TGTGCCAGCTTCGGACTAGTAGGTGAGCAGTTCTTC. This translates into CASFGLVGEQFF.

J is TRBJ1-4 and V is TRBV11-2, with D possibly matching TRBD1 (5 bases). In germline, CDR1 is SGHAT, CDR2 FQNNGV. Between the trimmed V and J ends, which lost 1 base and 1 base, there was a span of 10 bases. The CDR3 contains 16 residues. DNA of the CDR3: TGTGCCAGCAGCTTAGTTATCGGGGGAACTAATGAAAAACTGTTTTTT. It translates to CASSLVIGGTNEKLFF.

In regard to this clone: One junction end disagrees with the germline gene, perhaps due to a read error. V gene TRBV19 combines with J gene TRBJ2-7; D is perhaps TRBD1 (6 bases). The CDR3 consists of 15 residues. Germline CDR1 and CDR2: LNHDA and SQIVND (reference sequence). This CDR3 reads CASSTSGVYSHEQYF. The CDR3 DNA reads as TGTGCCAGTAGTACGTCAGGGGTCTACTCCCACGAGCAGTACTTC.

The rearrangement joins TRBV4-1 to TRBJ2-1, with 9 bases aligning to TRBD2. In germline, CDR1 is MGHRA, CDR2 YSYEKL. The CDR3 has 20 residues. V was pared by 0 bases and J by 3 bases, with 15 bases of the junction left unmatched. The CDR3 DNA sequence: TGCGCCAGCAGCCAAGATGAGGCTAGCGGGACTACTAGCTACTACAATGAGCAGTTCTTC. Translated, it gives CASSQDEASGTTSYYNEQFF.

This chain connects TRBV2 to TRBJ2-6; TRBD1 aligns across 7 bases. This CDR3 has 16 amino acids. Germline CDR1 is SNHLY and CDR2 is FYNNEI. V trimming: 5 bases; J trimming: 4 bases; junction bases outside the gene matches: 8. CDR3 sequence: CASSRQGLLGANVLTF. In DNA, the CDR3 is TGTGCCAGCAGTCGACAGGGCCTGTTGGGGGCCAACGTCCTGACTTTC.

This clone was picked up a small number of times. This chain links TRBV4-1 with TRBJ1-2, with D maybe TRBD1 (6 bases). Trimming cost V 1 base and J 4 bases, with 10 bases left between them. The germline V gene encodes CDR1 MGHRA and CDR2 YSYEKL. This CDR3 region has 14 residues. The CDR3 loop is CASSQGRQVYGYTF. Written as DNA, the CDR3 is TGCGCCAGCAGCCAAGGGAGACAGGTCTATGGCTACACCTTC.